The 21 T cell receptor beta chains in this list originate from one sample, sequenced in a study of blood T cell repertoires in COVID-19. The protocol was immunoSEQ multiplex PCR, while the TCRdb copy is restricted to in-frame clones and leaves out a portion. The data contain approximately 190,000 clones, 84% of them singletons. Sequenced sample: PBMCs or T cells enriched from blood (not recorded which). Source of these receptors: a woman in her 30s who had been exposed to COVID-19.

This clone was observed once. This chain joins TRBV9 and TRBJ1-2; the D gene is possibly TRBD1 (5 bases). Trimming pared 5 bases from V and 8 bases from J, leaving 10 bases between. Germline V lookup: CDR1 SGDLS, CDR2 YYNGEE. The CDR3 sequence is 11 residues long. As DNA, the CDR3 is TGTGCCAGCAGGCAGGGTGGCGGCTACACCTTC. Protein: CASRQGGGYTF.

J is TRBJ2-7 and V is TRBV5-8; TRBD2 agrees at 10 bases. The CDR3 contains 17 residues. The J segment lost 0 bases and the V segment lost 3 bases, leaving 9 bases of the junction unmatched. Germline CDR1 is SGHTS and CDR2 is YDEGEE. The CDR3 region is CASSWSSGGEPSYEQYF. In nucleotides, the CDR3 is TGTGCCAGCAGCTGGTCTAGCGGGGGTGAACCCTCCTACGAGCAGTACTTC.

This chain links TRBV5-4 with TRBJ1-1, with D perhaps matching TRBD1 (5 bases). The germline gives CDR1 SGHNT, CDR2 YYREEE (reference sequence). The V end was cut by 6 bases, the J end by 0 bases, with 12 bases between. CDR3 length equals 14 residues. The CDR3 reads CASTGGGVNTEAFF. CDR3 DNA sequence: TGTGCCAGCACCGGGGGGGGAGTGAACACTGAAGCTTTCTTT.

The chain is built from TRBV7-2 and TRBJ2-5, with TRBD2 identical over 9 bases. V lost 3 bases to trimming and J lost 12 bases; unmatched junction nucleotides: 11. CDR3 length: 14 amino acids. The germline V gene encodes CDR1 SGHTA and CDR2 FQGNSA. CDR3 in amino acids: CASSFRLAEGKKYF. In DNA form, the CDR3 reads TGTGCCAGCAGCTTCCGACTAGCGGAGGGAAAAAAGTACTTC.

The DNA for the CDR3 is TGCGCCAGCAGTAAAGACCAGCGGGGGACTAGCACAGATACGCAGTATTTT. As protein: CASSKDQRGTSTDTQYF. The chain links TRBV10-1 to TRBJ2-3; TRBD2 matches 8 bases. Germline V CDR1 and CDR2: WNHNN, SYGVQD (reference sequence). The CDR3 sequence is 17 residues long. Germline trimming cut 5 bases from V and 0 bases from J; bases unmatched to any gene: 10.

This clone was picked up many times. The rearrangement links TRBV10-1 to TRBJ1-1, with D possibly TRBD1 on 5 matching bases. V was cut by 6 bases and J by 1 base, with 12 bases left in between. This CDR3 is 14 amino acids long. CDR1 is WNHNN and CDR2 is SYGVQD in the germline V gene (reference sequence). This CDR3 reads CASSFGGRNTEAFF. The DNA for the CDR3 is TGCGCCAGCAGCTTCGGGGGACGGAACACTGAAGCTTTCTTT.

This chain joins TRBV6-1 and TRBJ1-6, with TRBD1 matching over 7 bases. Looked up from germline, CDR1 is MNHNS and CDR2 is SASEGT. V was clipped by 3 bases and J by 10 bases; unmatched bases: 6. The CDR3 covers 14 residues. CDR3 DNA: TGTGCCAGCAGTGACCAGGGGGTGAAATCACCCCTCCACTTT. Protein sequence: CASSDQGVKSPLHF.

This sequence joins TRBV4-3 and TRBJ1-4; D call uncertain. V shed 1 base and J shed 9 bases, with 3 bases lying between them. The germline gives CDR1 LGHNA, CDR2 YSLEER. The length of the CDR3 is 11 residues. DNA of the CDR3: TGCGCCAGCAGCCAAGGGCAAAAACTGTTTTTT. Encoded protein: CASSQGQKLFF.

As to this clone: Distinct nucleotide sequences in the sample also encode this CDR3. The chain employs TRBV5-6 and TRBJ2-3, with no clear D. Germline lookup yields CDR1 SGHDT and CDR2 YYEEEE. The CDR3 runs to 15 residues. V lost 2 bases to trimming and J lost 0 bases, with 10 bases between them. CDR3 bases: TGTGCCAGCAGCTTCAGAGGAACTAGCACAGATACGCAGTATTTT. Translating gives CASSFRGTSTDTQYF.

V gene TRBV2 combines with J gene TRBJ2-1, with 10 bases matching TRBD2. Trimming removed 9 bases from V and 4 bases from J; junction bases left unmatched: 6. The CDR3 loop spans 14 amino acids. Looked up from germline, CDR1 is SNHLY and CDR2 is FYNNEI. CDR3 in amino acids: CASRIAGGYNEQFF. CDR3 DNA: TGTGCCAGTCGAATAGCGGGGGGTTACAATGAGCAGTTCTTC. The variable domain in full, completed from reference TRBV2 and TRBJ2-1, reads EPEVTQTPSHQVTQMGQEVILRCVPISNHLYFYWYRQILGQKVEFLVSFYNNEISEKSEIFDDQFSVERPDGSNFTLKIRSTKLEDSAMYFCASRIAGGYNEQFFGPGTRLTVL.

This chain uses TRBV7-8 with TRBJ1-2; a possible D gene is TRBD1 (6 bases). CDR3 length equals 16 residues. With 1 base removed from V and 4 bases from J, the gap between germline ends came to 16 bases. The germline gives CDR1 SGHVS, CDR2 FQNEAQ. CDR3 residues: CASSLGVGADLYGYTF. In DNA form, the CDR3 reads TGTGCCAGCAGCTTAGGGGTGGGGGCCGATCTCTATGGCTACACCTTC.

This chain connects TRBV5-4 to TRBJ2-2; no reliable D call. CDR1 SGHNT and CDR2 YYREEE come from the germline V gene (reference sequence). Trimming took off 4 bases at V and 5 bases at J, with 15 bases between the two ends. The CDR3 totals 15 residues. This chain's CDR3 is CASSAAQLSTGELFF. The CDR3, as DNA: TGTGCCAGCAGCGCCGCTCAACTTTCAACCGGGGAGCTGTTTTTT.

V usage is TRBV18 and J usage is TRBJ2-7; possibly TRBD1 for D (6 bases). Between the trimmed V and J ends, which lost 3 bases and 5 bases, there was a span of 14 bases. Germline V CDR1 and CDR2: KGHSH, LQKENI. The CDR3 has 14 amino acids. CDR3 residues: CASSPSGDYDEQYF. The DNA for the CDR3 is TGTGCCAGCTCACCCTCAGGGGATTACGACGAGCAGTACTTC.

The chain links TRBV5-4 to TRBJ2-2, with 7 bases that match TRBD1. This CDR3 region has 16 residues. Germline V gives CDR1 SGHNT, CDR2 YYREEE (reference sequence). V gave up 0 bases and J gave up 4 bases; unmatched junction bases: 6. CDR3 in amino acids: CASSLGRGPLTGELFF. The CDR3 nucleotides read TGTGCCAGCAGCTTGGGTAGGGGGCCCCTCACCGGGGAGCTGTTTTTT.

The CDR3 DNA reads TGTGCCAGCAGCGAAGGGACTAGCGGGGTGAATGAGCAGTTCTTC. It codes for CASSEGTSGVNEQFF. The chain recombines TRBV9 with TRBJ2-1, with 13 bases aligning to TRBD2. This CDR3 contains 15 residues. Losses at the gene ends were 3 bases for V and 7 bases for J; bases not matched to a gene: 4. Germline V CDR1 and CDR2: SGDLS, YYNGEE.

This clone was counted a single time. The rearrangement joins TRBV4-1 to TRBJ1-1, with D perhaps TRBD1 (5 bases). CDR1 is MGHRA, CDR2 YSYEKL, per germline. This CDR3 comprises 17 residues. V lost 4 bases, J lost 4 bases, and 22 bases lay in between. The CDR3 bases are TGCGCCAGCAGCCGGGGTACAGGATCCCCTCGTCGCACTGAAGCTTTCTTT. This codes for CASSRGTGSPRRTEAFF.

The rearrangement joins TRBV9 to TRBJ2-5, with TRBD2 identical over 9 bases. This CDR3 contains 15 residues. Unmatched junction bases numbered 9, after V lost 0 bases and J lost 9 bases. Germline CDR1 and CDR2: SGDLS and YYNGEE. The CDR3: CASSVETASGAPQYF. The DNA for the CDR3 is TGTGCCAGCAGCGTAGAAACCGCTAGCGGGGCCCCCCAGTACTTC.

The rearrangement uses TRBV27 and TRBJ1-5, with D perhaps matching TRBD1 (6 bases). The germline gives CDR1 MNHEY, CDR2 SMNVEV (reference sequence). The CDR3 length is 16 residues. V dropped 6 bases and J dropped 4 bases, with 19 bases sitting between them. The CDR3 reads CASRTQGVGLNQPQHF. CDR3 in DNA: TGTGCCAGCAGAACACAGGGAGTAGGGTTAAATCAGCCCCAGCATTTT.

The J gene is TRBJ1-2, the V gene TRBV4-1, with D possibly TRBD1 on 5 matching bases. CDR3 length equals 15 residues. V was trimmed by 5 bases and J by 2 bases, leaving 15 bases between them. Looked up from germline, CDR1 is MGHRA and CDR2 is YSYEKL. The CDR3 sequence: CASSSLGGGNYGYTF. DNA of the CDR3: TGCGCCAGCAGCTCCCTCGGGGGTGGGAACTATGGCTACACCTTC.

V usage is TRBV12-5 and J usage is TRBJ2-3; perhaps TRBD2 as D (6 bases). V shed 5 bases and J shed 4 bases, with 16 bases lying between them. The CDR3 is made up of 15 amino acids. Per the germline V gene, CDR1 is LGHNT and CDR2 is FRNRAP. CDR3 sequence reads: CASGPRLGGADTQYF. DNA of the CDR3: TGTGCTAGTGGTCCACGACTTGGCGGGGCAGATACGCAGTATTTT.

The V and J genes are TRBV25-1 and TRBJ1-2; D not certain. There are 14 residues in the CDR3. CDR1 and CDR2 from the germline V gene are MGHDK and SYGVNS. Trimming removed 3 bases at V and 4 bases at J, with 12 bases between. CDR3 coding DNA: TGTGCCAGCAGTGAGGTTTCGTGGAGCTATGGCTACACCTTC. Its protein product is CASSEVSWSYGYTF.